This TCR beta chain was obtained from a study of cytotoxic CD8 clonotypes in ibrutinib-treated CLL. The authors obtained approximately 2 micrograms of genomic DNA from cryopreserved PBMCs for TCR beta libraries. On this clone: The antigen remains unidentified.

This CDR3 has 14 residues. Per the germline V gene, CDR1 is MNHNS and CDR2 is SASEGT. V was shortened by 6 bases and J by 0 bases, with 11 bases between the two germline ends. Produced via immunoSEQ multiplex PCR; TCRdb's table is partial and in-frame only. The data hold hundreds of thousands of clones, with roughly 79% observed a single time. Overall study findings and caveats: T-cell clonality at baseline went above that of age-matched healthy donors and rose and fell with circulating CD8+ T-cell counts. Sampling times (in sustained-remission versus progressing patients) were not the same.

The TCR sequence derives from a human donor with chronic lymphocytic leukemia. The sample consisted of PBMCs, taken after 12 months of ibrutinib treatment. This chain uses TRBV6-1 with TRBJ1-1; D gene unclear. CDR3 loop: CASRGAAMNTEAFF. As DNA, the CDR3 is TGTGCCAGCAGAGGAGCAGCCATGAACACTGAAGCTTTCTTT.